This TCR beta chain was sequenced during a study of T cell responses to AZD1222 COVID-19 vaccine. Some clones are missing from TCRdb's copy, which holds only in-frame ones; the method was immunoSEQ multiplex PCR. The sample includes approximately 200,000 clones, 80% to 90% of them seen just once. This clone occurred once. Germline assignment: CDR1 SGDLS and CDR2 YYNGEE. V lost 5 bases, J lost 7 bases, and 9 bases stayed unmatched. The length of the CDR3 is 15 residues. This specimen consisted of peripheral blood, obtained on day 0 of MenACWY control vaccination. The receptor was isolated from an adult in good health. V and J are TRBV9 and TRBJ1-4; 9 bases map to TRBD1. CDR3 sequence (DNA): TGTGCCAGCAGTCCGGGACAGGGAGCAATTGAAAAACTGTTTTTT. Amino acids: CASSPGQGAIEKLFF.